Below, 15 T cell receptor beta chains from the same sample are listed, as sequenced in a study of T-cell reconstitution after alpha-beta-depleted transplantation in children (TCRdb year 2016). Receptor amplification or capture employed PCR. The sample was run on an Illumina HiSeq 2500. TCR libraries were prepared with molecular barcoding, using unique molecular identifiers to normalize TCRbeta repertoire quantification. Using fastp at Q25 and MiXCR, TCRdb reprocessed the public reads and kept productive beta chains. Each CDR3 protein appears once, grouped with its most common genes and DNA. Within this sample are about 540,000 distinct CDR3 sequences, with about 16% of them counted one time only. The ten largest clones add up to 3% to 4% of the sample. This material consisted of PBMCs from the stem cell graft donor, taken from the stem cell graft. The receptors shown here come from a human donor who donated a stem cell graft to a child with acute lymphoblastic leukemia.

There are a few counts of this clonotype. The J gene is TRBJ1-5, the V gene TRBV12-3 or TRBV12-4; TRBD1 aligns across 12 bases. The junction had 4 bases not matched to a gene; V was cut back by 5 bases and J by 5 bases. CDR3 size: 15 residues. The CDR3 region has the DNA TGTGCCAGCAGTCTGGGACAGGGGGCCCATCAGCCCCAGCATTTT. This translates into CASSLGQGAHQPQHF.

This clonotype was counted only a few times. The chain employs TRBV5-6 and TRBJ2-3; 10 bases match TRBD2. The CDR3 length is 16 residues. Per the germline V gene, CDR1 is SGHDT and CDR2 is YYEEEE. V shed 0 bases and J 4 bases; nucleotides not matched to a gene: 5. CDR3 residues: CASSLGAGGVADTQYF. The CDR3 nucleotides are TGTGCCAGCAGCTTGGGAGCGGGAGGGGTCGCAGATACGCAGTATTTT.

This chain uses TRBV6-1 with TRBJ1-1; tentative D call: TRBD1 (5 bases). CDR3 length: 14 amino acids. CDR1 and CDR2 (germline): MNHNS, SASEGT. With 8 bases removed from V and 1 base from J, the gap between germline ends came to 14 bases. The CDR3 here is CASYGHGANTEAFF. The CDR3 nucleotides are TGTGCCAGCTACGGACATGGGGCGAACACTGAAGCTTTCTTT.

This clonotype was seen a handful of times. This chain joins TRBV7-9 and TRBJ1-4; TRBD1 matches 7 bases. Trimming cost V 4 bases and J 7 bases; bases outside gene matches: 6. CDR1 and CDR2 from the germline V gene are SEHNR and FQNEAQ (reference sequence). The CDR3 extends over 14 amino acids. The CDR3 here is CASSSQGLGEKLFF. The CDR3 coding sequence is TGTGCCAGCAGCTCACAGGGGTTGGGTGAAAAACTGTTTTTT. Variable domain in full (rest from reference TRBV7-9 and TRBJ1-4): DTGVSQNPRHKITKRGQNVTFRCDPISEHNRLYWYRQTLGQGPEFLTYFQNEAQLEKSRLLSDRFSAERPKGSFSTLEIQRTEQGDSAMYLCASSSQGLGEKLFFGSGTQLSVL.

This clonotype was seen only a few times. The rearrangement links TRBV7-8 to TRBJ1-4; 7 bases fit TRBD1. CDR3 length equals 16 residues. The V gene's germline CDR1 is SGHVS and CDR2 FQNEAQ. The ends lost 2 bases at V and 0 bases at J; junction bases unmatched: 3. The chain's CDR3 is CASSLRDRATNEKLFF. The CDR3 region has the DNA TGTGCCAGCAGCTTAAGGGACAGAGCAACTAATGAAAAACTGTTTTTT.

This clonotype has just a few counts. V usage is TRBV3-1 and J usage is TRBJ2-3; 12 positions agree with TRBD2. After removal of 2 bases from V and 4 bases from J, the junction contained 4 bases not matched to a gene. The CDR3 is 16 residues long. Germline CDR1 LGHDT, CDR2 YNNKEL (reference sequence). The CDR3 loop is CASSQTSGRPSDTQYF. The CDR3 DNA is TGTGCCAGCAGCCAAACTAGCGGGAGGCCCTCAGATACGCAGTATTTT.

This clonotype has only a few counts. The rearrangement uses TRBV2 and TRBJ2-1; 10 nucleotides match TRBD2. J gave up 8 bases and V 2 bases, and 9 bases lay outside the gene matches. Germline CDR1 is SNHLY and CDR2 is FYNNEI. The CDR3 loop spans 16 amino acids. In nucleotides, the CDR3 is TGTGCCAGCAGTGAAATCCCTAGCGGGAGTGCGGATGAGCAGTTCTTC. It specifies CASSEIPSGSADEQFF.

The rearrangement links TRBV11-2 to TRBJ2-5, with 10 bases that match TRBD2. The germline V gene has CDR1 SGHAT and CDR2 FQNNGV. With V trimmed by 1 base and J by 1 base, 12 bases remained unmatched. The CDR3 totals 19 residues. CDR3 in DNA: TGTGCCAGCAGCTTAGGAGGGGGTCTAGCGGGGGTCTTCCAAGAGACCCAGTACTTC. It translates to CASSLGGGLAGVFQETQYF.

This clonotype came up a few times. The genes are TRBV7-3 and TRBJ2-3, with D possibly matching TRBD2 (5 bases). The V gene's germline CDR1 is SGHTA and CDR2 FQGTGA. V shed 5 bases and J shed 9 bases, with 15 bases lying between them. This CDR3 region has 13 residues. CDR3 in DNA: TGTGCCAGCAGCCCGCCCATCACGGGGACGCAGTATTTT. It is translated as CASSPPITGTQYF.

CDR3 loop: CASTQRGRGRPNEQFF. CDR3 DNA sequence: TGTGCCAGCACCCAAAGGGGTAGGGGGCGCCCCAATGAGCAGTTCTTC. This rearrangement joins TRBV27 to TRBJ2-1; 7 nucleotides match TRBD1. The CDR3 has 16 amino acids. Trimming cost V 7 bases and J 6 bases; bases outside gene matches: 15. Germline V gene sequence: CDR1 MNHEY, CDR2 SMNVEV (reference sequence).

This clonotype has ten or more counts. V and J are TRBV5-1 and TRBJ2-5; D remains unclear. With 0 bases removed from V and 4 bases from J, the gap between germline ends came to 7 bases. From germline, CDR1 is SGHRS and CDR2 YFSETQ. The CDR3 runs 13 residues. Here the CDR3 reads CASSLVPVETQYF. In DNA form, the CDR3 reads TGCGCCAGCAGCTTGGTACCCGTAGAGACCCAGTACTTC.

The V gene is TRBV20-1, the J gene TRBJ2-7; D is tentatively TRBD1 or TRBD2 (5 bases each). Trimming removed 6 bases at V and 2 bases at J, with 11 bases between. The CDR3 covers 12 residues. Germline-derived CDR1 and CDR2 are DFQATT and SNEGSKA (reference sequence). The CDR3 sequence is CSATGRTYEQYF. The CDR3 region has the DNA TGCAGTGCGACGGGACGGACCTACGAGCAGTACTTC.

This clonotype was picked up a small number of times. The rearrangement links TRBV25-1 to TRBJ1-5, with a tentative D call TRBD1 (5 bases). The CDR3 is made up of 14 amino acids. Germline CDR1 MGHDK, CDR2 SYGVNS. V was pared by 3 bases and J by 3 bases, with 9 bases between. In DNA form, the CDR3 reads TGTGCCAGCAGTGATATAGGGGACAATCAGCCCCAGCATTTT. The encoded protein is CASSDIGDNQPQHF.

V is TRBV7-6 and J is TRBJ1-1; no firm D call. Trimming removed 5 bases at V and 3 bases at J, with 13 bases between. CDR1 SGHVS and CDR2 FNYEAQ come from the germline V gene. The length of the CDR3 is 14 residues. The CDR3 nucleotides are TGTGCCAGCAGCCCCGACCCTGGGGACACTGAAGCTTTCTTT. Translated, it gives CASSPDPGDTEAFF.

The chain is built from TRBV6-1 and TRBJ1-2; D may be TRBD1 (5 bases). In germline, CDR1 is MNHNS, CDR2 SASEGT. With 8 bases removed from V and 8 bases from J, the gap between germline ends came to 18 bases. The CDR3 is 13 residues long. CDR3 nucleotides: TGTGCCAGCCGCTTAACGGGGGTCCGCGGCTACACCTTC. Translation: CASRLTGVRGYTF.